The 22 T cell receptor beta chains below come from one sample, sequenced in a study of shared clonotypes between healthy human individuals. Some clones are missing from TCRdb's copy, which holds only in-frame ones; the method was immunoSEQ multiplex PCR. The table has approximately 600,000 clones, around 96% seen once; the top ten hold approximately 0.11%. Naive CD8 cells were CD45RO-negative, positively selected for CCR7, excluding terminally differentiated effector memory CD45RA+ cells. Material: naive CD8+ T cells sorted from blood. The receptors derive from a woman younger than 45 in good health.

This chain links TRBV11-3 with TRBJ2-7; D not certain. This CDR3 has 13 amino acids. CDR1 is SGHNT, CDR2 YENEEA, per germline. Trimming pared 10 bases from V and 5 bases from J, leaving 18 bases between. CDR3 residues: CATTGGRGDEQYF. DNA for the CDR3: TGTGCCACTACGGGCGGTAGAGGAGACGAGCAGTACTTC.

The chain carries TRBV28 and TRBJ1-1; 8 bases agree with TRBD1. With 3 bases clipped from V and 3 bases from J, the junction kept 9 bases outside the gene matches. The CDR3 has 16 residues. The germline V gene has CDR1 MDHEN and CDR2 SYDVKM. The CDR3 DNA follows: TGTGCCAGCAGTTTGGGCAGGGGGCTTCAGGACACTGAAGCTTTCTTT. Its protein is CASSLGRGLQDTEAFF.

The gene calls are TRBV28 and TRBJ2-7; a weak D match, TRBD2 (5 bases). CDR3 length equals 12 residues. CDR1 and CDR2 from the germline V gene are MDHEN and SYDVKM. Trimming removed 3 bases from V and 7 bases from J, with 10 bases in between. The CDR3 region is CASSFGMGEQYF. Here the CDR3 DNA reads TGTGCCAGCAGTTTCGGGATGGGGGAGCAGTACTTC.

The chain couples TRBV6-6 to TRBJ2-3; D ambiguous. The CDR3 spans 15 residues. Germline V gene data show CDR1 as MNHNY and CDR2 as SVGAGI (reference sequence). V gave up 7 bases and J gave up 4 bases, with 18 bases separating them. CDR3 amino acids: CASTPKVARPDTQYF. The CDR3 DNA reads as TGTGCCAGCACCCCCAAGGTAGCTAGGCCAGATACGCAGTATTTT.

The rearrangement links TRBV27 to TRBJ1-4; perhaps TRBD1 as D (6 bases). Between the trimmed V and J ends, which lost 6 bases and 7 bases, there was a span of 15 bases. The CDR3 is made up of 14 amino acids. Germline lookup yields CDR1 MNHEY and CDR2 SMNVEV (reference sequence). The CDR3 nucleotides read TGTGCCAGCAGCACGGGCGGGGGGGCTGAAAAACTGTTTTTT. Translated, it gives CASSTGGGAEKLFF.

This rearrangement joins TRBV28 to TRBJ2-7; TRBD2 might be the D (6 bases). Germline values: CDR1 MDHEN, CDR2 SYDVKM. CDR3 length: 16 amino acids. The V and J ends lost 11 bases and 4 bases respectively, with 27 bases between them. The CDR3 nucleotides read TGTGCCGGCTCCCCGGTCCCCGGGCTAGCGCCTTACGAGCAGTACTTC. Translated, it gives CAGSPVPGLAPYEQYF.

The chain uses TRBV28 and TRBJ2-2; possible D gene TRBD1, 6 bases. The CDR3 has 13 amino acids. In germline, CDR1 is MDHEN, CDR2 SYDVKM. With 2 bases removed from V and 7 bases from J, the gap between germline ends came to 8 bases. The CDR3, as DNA: TGTGCCAGCAGTTTAACAGGGATCGGGGAGCTGTTTTTT. Encoded protein: CASSLTGIGELFF.

V is TRBV30 and J is TRBJ1-3; D remains ambiguous. CDR1 is GTSNPN, CDR2 SVGIG, per germline (reference sequence). Trimming pared 1 base from V and 0 bases from J, leaving 4 bases between. CDR3 length: 13 amino acids. The CDR3 loop reads CAWSDHSGNTIYF. The CDR3, as DNA: TGTGCCTGGAGTGATCACTCTGGAAACACCATATATTTT.

The chain joins TRBV11-2 to TRBJ1-1, with D maybe TRBD1 (5 bases). The germline CDR1 and CDR2 sequences are SGHAT and FQNNGV. The CDR3 length is 12 residues. The V gene lost 7 bases and the J gene lost 8 bases, with 14 bases spanning the gap. CDR3 DNA sequence: TGTGCCAGCACCCGTTGGGGGGGAGAAGCTTTCTTT. Its translation: CASTRWGGEAFF. Combining the CDR3 with reference TRBV11-2 and TRBJ1-1 gives the whole variable domain EAGVAQSPRYKIIEKRQSVAFWCNPISGHATLYWYQQILGQGPKLLIQFQNNGVVDDSQLPKDRFSAERLKGVDSTLKIQPAKLEDSAVYLCASTRWGGEAFFGQGTRLTVV.

The V and J genes are TRBV11-2 and TRBJ2-7; D is unresolved. Between the trimmed V and J ends, which lost 3 bases and 5 bases, there was a span of 11 bases. The CDR3 runs to 13 residues. Germline V gene lookup returns CDR1 SGHAT and CDR2 FQNNGV. The CDR3 sequence: CASSLATMHEQYF. CDR3 bases: TGTGCCAGCAGCTTGGCAACTATGCACGAGCAGTACTTC.

Concerning this clone itself: The sample has other DNA sequences that encode this CDR3 too. This rearrangement joins TRBV9 to TRBJ2-7, with 9 bases matching TRBD1. J lost 2 bases, V lost 0 bases, and 3 bases had no gene match. Germline values: CDR1 SGDLS, CDR2 YYNGEE. CDR3 length equals 15 residues. The CDR3 DNA sequence: TGTGCCAGCAGCGTAGGGACAGGGGCCGCCTACGAGCAGTACTTC. It translates to CASSVGTGAAYEQYF.

The chain couples TRBV14 to TRBJ2-1; 8 nucleotides align to TRBD1. The CDR3 consists of 14 residues. V shed 4 bases, J shed 7 bases, and the junction held 6 bases outside the gene matches. CDR1 is SGHDN and CDR2 is FVKESK in the germline V gene. The CDR3 nucleotides read TGTGCCAGCAGCCTTGTCAGGGGGCGGAATGAGCAGTTCTTC. Translating gives CASSLVRGRNEQFF.

The chain carries TRBV29-1 and TRBJ2-1, with 7 positions matching TRBD2. V shed 1 base and J 6 bases; nucleotides not matched to a gene: 9. This CDR3 contains 15 residues. CDR1 is SQVTM and CDR2 is ANQGSEA in the germline V gene. The CDR3 DNA reads as TGCAGCGTTGAAGTGGCGGGAGTGCCGGGCAATGAGCAGTTCTTC. It encodes CSVEVAGVPGNEQFF.

V and J are TRBV7-7 and TRBJ2-3; 7 bases fit TRBD1. This CDR3 contains 15 residues. Trimming removed 3 bases from V and 0 bases from J; junction bases left unmatched: 3. Looked up from germline, CDR1 is SSHAT and CDR2 is FNYEAQ (reference sequence). The CDR3 reads CASSFRQGSTDTQYF. The CDR3 DNA sequence: TGTGCCAGCAGCTTTAGACAGGGAAGCACAGATACGCAGTATTTT.

The chain links TRBV2 to TRBJ2-3; D not certain. V was trimmed by 11 bases and J by 3 bases, leaving 12 bases between them. Germline values: CDR1 SNHLY, CDR2 FYNNEI. The CDR3 consists of 12 residues. The CDR3 spells CALYQGTDTQYF. CDR3 bases: TGTGCCCTCTATCAAGGGACAGATACGCAGTATTTT.

The rearrangement uses TRBV4-1 and TRBJ1-1; D is perhaps TRBD1 (5 bases). The CDR3 totals 16 residues. V was shortened by 1 base and J by 6 bases, with 18 bases between the two germline ends. Germline-derived CDR1 and CDR2 are MGHRA and YSYEKL. CDR3 in amino acids: CASSQVLGRGDAEAFF. The CDR3 DNA follows: TGCGCCAGCAGCCAAGTGTTGGGCCGAGGGGACGCTGAAGCTTTCTTT.

This chain links TRBV13 with TRBJ2-7, with 11 bases fitting TRBD2. Germline values: CDR1 PRHDT, CDR2 FYEKMQ (reference sequence). J lost 2 bases, V lost 3 bases, and 6 bases had no gene match. This CDR3 has 16 residues. In nucleotides, the CDR3 is TGTGCCAGCAGCTTGGGTACTAGCGGGAGTCCCTACGAGCAGTACTTC. Its protein product is CASSLGTSGSPYEQYF.

The chain uses TRBV9 and TRBJ2-1, with D tentatively TRBD2 (5 bases). This CDR3 has 12 residues. Trimming pared 0 bases from V and 7 bases from J, leaving 5 bases between. Germline values: CDR1 SGDLS, CDR2 YYNGEE. The DNA of the CDR3 is TGTGCCAGCAGCGTAGGGACTAATGAGCAGTTCTTC. Its protein product is CASSVGTNEQFF.

Remarks on this clone: This same CDR3 is encoded by further DNA sequences in the sample. The chain joins TRBV28 to TRBJ2-7, with a possible D match to TRBD2 (5 bases). Per the germline V gene, CDR1 is MDHEN and CDR2 is SYDVKM. The CDR3 is 14 amino acids. V gave up 2 bases and J gave up 0 bases, with 8 bases separating them. The CDR3 loop is CASSLTGSSYEQYF. In DNA, the CDR3 is TGTGCCAGCAGTTTAACTGGGAGCTCCTACGAGCAGTACTTC. The full variable domain, completed using reference TRBV28 and TRBJ2-7, is DVKVTQSSRYLVKRTGEKVFLECVQDMDHENMFWYRQDPGLGLRLIYFSYDVKMKEKGDIPEGYSVSREKKERFSLILESASTNQTSMYLCASSLTGSSYEQYFGPGTRLTVT.

V usage is TRBV27 and J usage is TRBJ2-7; TRBD1 agrees at 9 bases. Germline V lookup: CDR1 MNHEY, CDR2 SMNVEV (reference sequence). The CDR3 totals 15 residues. The ends lost 6 bases at V and 3 bases at J; junction bases unmatched: 9. CDR3: CASSPGQGWLYEQYF. The CDR3 DNA reads as TGTGCCAGCAGCCCCGGACAGGGGTGGCTCTACGAGCAGTACTTC.

V is TRBV7-2 and J is TRBJ2-5, with D perhaps matching TRBD2 (5 bases). V gave up 2 bases and J gave up 3 bases, with 13 bases separating them. This CDR3 region has 15 residues. CDR1 SGHTA and CDR2 FQGNSA come from the germline V gene. The CDR3 region is CASSLLWRAEETQYF. In DNA form, the CDR3 reads TGTGCCAGCAGCTTACTTTGGCGGGCCGAAGAGACCCAGTACTTC.

This rearrangement joins TRBV10-2 to TRBJ2-7, with unresolved D. CDR1 is WSHSY and CDR2 is SAAADI in the germline V gene. The CDR3 covers 14 residues. Deletions cut 8 bases from V and 2 bases from J, with 16 bases between. Written as DNA, the CDR3 is TGCGCCAGCCTCGAAGGGCGTATCACCTACGAGCAGTACTTC. Amino acid sequence: CASLEGRITYEQYF.